This TCR beta chain is from a study of response to subunit inactivated influenza vaccine. Study outcomes and limitations: The authors suggested that few new T cells are recruited per seasonal influenza vaccination.

V lost 3 bases to trimming and J lost 1 base; unmatched junction nucleotides: 6. The CDR3 has 16 residues. Germline V gives CDR1 LNHDA, CDR2 SQIVND (reference sequence). To note about this clonotype: What it binds is unknown.

TCRdb ran MiXCR on the RT-PCR reads and lists one entry per CDR3 protein. The table records about 580,000 distinct CDR3 sequences, 13% to 15% of them present only once. The sequencing here drew on PBMCs from blood, taken roughly 12 days after vaccination. This TCR was recovered from a man between 45 and 60 years old who received an inactivated influenza vaccine. This chain joins TRBV19 and TRBJ1-1; 9 positions agree with TRBD1. CDR3 nucleotide sequence: TGTGCCAGTAGTATTTTAACAGGGGGCTGGAACACTGAAGCTTTCTTT. Its protein is CASSILTGGWNTEAFF.